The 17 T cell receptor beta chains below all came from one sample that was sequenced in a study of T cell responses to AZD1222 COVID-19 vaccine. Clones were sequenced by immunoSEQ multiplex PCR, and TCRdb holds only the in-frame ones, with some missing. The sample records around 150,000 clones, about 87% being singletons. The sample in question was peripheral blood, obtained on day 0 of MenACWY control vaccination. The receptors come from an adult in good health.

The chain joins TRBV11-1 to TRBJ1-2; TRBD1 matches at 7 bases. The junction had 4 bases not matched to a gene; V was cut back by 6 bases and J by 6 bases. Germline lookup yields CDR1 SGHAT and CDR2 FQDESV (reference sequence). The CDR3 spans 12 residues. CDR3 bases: TGTGCCAGCAGTCAGGGGGTCGATGGCTACACCTTC. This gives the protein CASSQGVDGYTF. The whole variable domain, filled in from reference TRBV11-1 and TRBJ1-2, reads EAEVAQSPRYKITEKSQAVAFWCDPISGHATLYWYRQILGQGPELLVQFQDESVVDDSQLPKDRFSAERLKGVDSTLKIQPAELGDSAMYLCASSQGVDGYTFGSGTRLTVV.

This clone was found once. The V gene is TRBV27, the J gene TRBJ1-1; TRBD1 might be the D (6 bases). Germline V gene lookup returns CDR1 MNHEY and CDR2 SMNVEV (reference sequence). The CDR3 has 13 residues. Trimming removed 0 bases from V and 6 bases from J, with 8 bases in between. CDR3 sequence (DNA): TGTGCCAGCAGTTTATCGGGGGCCCCTGAAGCTTTCTTT. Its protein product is CASSLSGAPEAFF.

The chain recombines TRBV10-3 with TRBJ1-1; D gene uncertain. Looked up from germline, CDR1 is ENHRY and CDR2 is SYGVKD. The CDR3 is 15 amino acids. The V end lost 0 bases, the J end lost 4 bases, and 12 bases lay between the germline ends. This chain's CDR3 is CAISESRSGPTEAFF. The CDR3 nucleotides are TGTGCCATCAGTGAGTCGAGGTCCGGCCCCACTGAAGCTTTCTTT.

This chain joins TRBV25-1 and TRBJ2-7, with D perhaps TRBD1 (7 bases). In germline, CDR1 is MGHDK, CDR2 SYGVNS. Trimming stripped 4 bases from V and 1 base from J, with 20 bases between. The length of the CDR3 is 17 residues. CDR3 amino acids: CASSAGTRGTVSYEQYF. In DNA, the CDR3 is TGTGCCAGCAGTGCCGGTACCCGCGGGACAGTATCCTACGAGCAGTACTTC.

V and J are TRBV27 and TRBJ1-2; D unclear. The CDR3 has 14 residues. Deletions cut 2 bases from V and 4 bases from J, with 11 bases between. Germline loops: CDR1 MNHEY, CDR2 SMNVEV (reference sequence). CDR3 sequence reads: CASSLRPRGYGYTF. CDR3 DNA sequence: TGTGCCAGCAGTTTACGCCCTAGAGGCTATGGCTACACCTTC.

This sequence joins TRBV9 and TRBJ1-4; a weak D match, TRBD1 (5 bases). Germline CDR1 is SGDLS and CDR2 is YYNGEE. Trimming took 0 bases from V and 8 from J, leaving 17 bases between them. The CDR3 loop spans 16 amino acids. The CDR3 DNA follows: TGTGCCAGCAGCGTAGAGGGAGCAATGAGGGGAGAAAAACTGTTTTTT. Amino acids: CASSVEGAMRGEKLFF.

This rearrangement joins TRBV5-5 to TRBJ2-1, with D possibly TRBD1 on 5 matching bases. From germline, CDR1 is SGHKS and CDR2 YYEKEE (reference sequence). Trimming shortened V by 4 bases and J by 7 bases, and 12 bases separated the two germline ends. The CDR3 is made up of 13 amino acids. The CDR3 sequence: CASSAPQGNEQFF. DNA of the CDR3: TGTGCCAGCAGCGCACCCCAGGGTAATGAGCAGTTCTTC.

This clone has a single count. The CDR3 DNA reads TGTGCCAGCTCACCCGGGACAGGGGTCGAAAAACTGTTTTTT. This translates into CASSPGTGVEKLFF. This chain uses TRBV18 with TRBJ1-4; 10 positions match TRBD1. Germline CDR1 is KGHSH and CDR2 is LQKENI. V dropped 3 bases and J dropped 8; count of bases not matched to a gene: 3. This CDR3 comprises 14 residues.

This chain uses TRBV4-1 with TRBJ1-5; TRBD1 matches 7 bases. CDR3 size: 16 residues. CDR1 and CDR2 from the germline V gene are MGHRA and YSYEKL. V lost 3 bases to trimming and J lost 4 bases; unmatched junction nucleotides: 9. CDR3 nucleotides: TGCGCCAGCAGCCACCTTGAGGCAGGGGGAAATCAGCCCCAGCATTTT. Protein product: CASSHLEAGGNQPQHF.

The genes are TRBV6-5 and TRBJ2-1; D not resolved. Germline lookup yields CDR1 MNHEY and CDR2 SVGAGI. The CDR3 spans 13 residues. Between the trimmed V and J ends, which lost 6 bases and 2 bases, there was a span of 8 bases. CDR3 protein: CASSSSPYNEQFF. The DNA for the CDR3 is TGTGCCAGCAGCTCCAGCCCCTACAATGAGCAGTTCTTC.

The CDR3, as DNA: TGTGCCAGCAGCCGAGGGACAGGACCCTACGAGCAGTACTTC. Its protein is CASSRGTGPYEQYF. This chain connects TRBV7-8 to TRBJ2-7; 8 bases are shared with TRBD1. After removal of 5 bases from V and 2 bases from J, the junction contained 5 bases not matched to a gene. There are 14 residues in the CDR3. CDR1 and CDR2 (germline): SGHVS, FQNEAQ.

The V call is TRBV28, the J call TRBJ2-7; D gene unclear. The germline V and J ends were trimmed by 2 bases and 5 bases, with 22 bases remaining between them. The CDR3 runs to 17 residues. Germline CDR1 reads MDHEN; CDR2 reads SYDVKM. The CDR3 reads CASSLVGRPSLLDEQYF. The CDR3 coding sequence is TGTGCCAGCAGTTTAGTGGGCCGACCATCGCTACTTGACGAGCAGTACTTC.

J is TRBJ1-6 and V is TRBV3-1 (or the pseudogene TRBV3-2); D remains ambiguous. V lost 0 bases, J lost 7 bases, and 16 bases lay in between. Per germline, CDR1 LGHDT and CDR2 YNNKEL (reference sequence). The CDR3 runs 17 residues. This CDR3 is CASSQDFGRSMNSPLHF. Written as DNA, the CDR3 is TGTGCCAGCAGCCAAGATTTCGGGAGAAGTATGAATTCACCCCTCCACTTT.

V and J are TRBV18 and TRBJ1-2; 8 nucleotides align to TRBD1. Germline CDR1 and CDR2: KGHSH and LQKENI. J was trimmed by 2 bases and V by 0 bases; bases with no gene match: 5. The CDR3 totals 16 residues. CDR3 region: CASSPPGQDGNYGYTF. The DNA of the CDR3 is TGTGCCAGCTCACCACCGGGACAGGATGGGAACTATGGCTACACCTTC.

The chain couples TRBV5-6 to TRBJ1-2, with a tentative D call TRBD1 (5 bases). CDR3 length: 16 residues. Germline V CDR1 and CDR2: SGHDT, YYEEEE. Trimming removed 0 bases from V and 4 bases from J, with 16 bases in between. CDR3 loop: CASSLDGAGLSYGYTF. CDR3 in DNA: TGTGCCAGCAGCTTGGATGGGGCAGGGTTGAGCTATGGCTACACCTTC.

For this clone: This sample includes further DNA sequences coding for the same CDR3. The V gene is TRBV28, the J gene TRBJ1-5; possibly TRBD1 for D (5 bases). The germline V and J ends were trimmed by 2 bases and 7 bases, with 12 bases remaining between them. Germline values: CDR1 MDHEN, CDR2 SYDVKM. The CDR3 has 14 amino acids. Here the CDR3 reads CASSLQGGGQPQHF. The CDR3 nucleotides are TGTGCCAGCAGTTTACAGGGAGGAGGACAGCCCCAGCATTTT.

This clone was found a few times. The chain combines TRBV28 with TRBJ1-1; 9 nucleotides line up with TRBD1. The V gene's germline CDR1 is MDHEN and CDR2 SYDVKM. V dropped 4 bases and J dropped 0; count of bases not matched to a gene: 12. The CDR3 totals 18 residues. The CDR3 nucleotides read TGTGCCAGCAGTTCCCCTGGACAGGGGCCTGTATTGAACACTGAAGCTTTCTTT. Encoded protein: CASSSPGQGPVLNTEAFF.